Listed below are T cell receptor beta chains from one sample, sequenced in a study of long-term antiretroviral therapy in people with HIV. Libraries were prepared by immunoSEQ multiplex PCR; TCRdb keeps only in-frame clonotypes and omits some of them. The sample has fewer than 20,000 clones, 88% seen once; the top ten hold 10% to 15%. The material was unsorted PBMCs, obtained 6.9 years after starting antiretroviral therapy. The receptors derive from a man aged 50 or older with HIV. Both conserved end residues are part of each CDR3. The order of the fields is J gene, D gene, V gene, CDR3 DNA, CDR3 protein. The D gene is left open where the match is weak.

TRBJ2-5 TRBD1 TRBV28 TGTGCCAGCTCCCTAATGGACAGGGAGAGAGAGACCCAGTACTTC CASSLMDRERETQYF
TRBJ1-1 NA TRBV28 TGTGCCAGCAGTCCAGTTGGGCTGGGGAGAACTGAAGCTTTCTTT CASSPVGLGRTEAFF
TRBJ2-1 TRBD2 TRBV5-5 TGTGCCAGCAGCTTGGGGCCGACTAGCGGGGGGCCCAGGGAGCAGTTCTTC CASSLGPTSGGPREQFF
TRBJ2-3 TRBD1 TRBV5-8 TGTGCCGAGGACAGGGGGTCAGATACGCAGTATTTT CAEDRGSDTQYF
TRBJ2-3 TRBD2 TRBV9 TGTGCCAGCAGCGTAGATGGGGGAGGGGGCACAGATACGCAGTATTTT CASSVDGGGGTDTQYF
TRBJ2-3 NA TRBV29-1 TGCAGCGTCCGAAGGTCAGATACGCAGTATTTT CSVRRSDTQYF
TRBJ1-4 NA TRBV4-3 TGCGCCAGCAGCCAAGACCGGGGTATAAATGAAAAACTGTTTTTT CASSQDRGINEKLFF
TRBJ1-5 NA TRBV5-1 TGCGCCAGCAGCTTGGGAGGGGGAAGCAATCAGCCCCAGCATTTT CASSLGGGSNQPQHF
TRBJ1-2 TRBD1 TRBV6-1 TGTGCCAGCAGTGAATCCGGGGACAGGGGCTATGGCTACACCTTC CASSESGDRGYGYTF
TRBJ2-3 TRBD2 TRBV19 TGTGCCAGTAGTACCACAGCTAGCGGGAGCGCAGATACGCAGTATTTT CASSTTASGSADTQYF
TRBJ2-5 TRBD2 TRBV25-1 TGTGCCAGCAGTTCGCCGTCCGGGGGGGCAGAGACCCAGTACTTC CASSSPSGGAETQYF
TRBJ1-2 NA TRBV4-3 TGCGCCAGCAGCCAAGATCGGGCCGGAGACTATGGCTACACCTTC CASSQDRAGDYGYTF
TRBJ2-7 NA TRBV5-4 TGTGCCAGCAGCTTGGCCGGTGCAGGGGTCGAGCAGTACTTC CASSLAGAGVEQYF
TRBJ1-4 NA TRBV7-9 TGTGCCAGCAGCTTAGGACAGTATAATGAAAAACTGTTTTTT CASSLGQYNEKLFF
TRBJ2-3 TRBD1 TRBV25-1 TGTGCCAGCAGTGGACAGGGTTCTAGCACAGATACGCAGTATTTT CASSGQGSSTDTQYF
TRBJ2-3 TRBD1 TRBV29-1 TGCAGCGTCGAGAGGACAGGGAGAGGCACAGATACGCAGTATTTT CSVERTGRGTDTQYF
TRBJ2-7 TRBD2 TRBV7-9 TGTGCCAGCAGCTTAGCGCTTTTATCTAGCGGGAGTCCTTACGAGCAGTACTTC CASSLALLSSGSPYEQYF
TRBJ2-2 NA TRBV29-1 TGCAGCGGAACAGGGCCTAACACCGGGGAGCTGTTTTTT CSGTGPNTGELFF
TRBJ2-7 NA TRBV5-4 TGTGCCAGCAGCTCCGCCGGGGCCTACGAGCAGTACTTC CASSSAGAYEQYF
TRBJ2-5 NA TRBV20-1 TGCAGTGTTAGGGACCTAGAGACCCAGTACTTC CSVRDLETQYF
TRBJ2-2 TRBD2 TRBV27 TGTGCCAGCAGCTCACAGAGAATACTAGCGGGAGACGCCGGGGAGCTGTTTTTT CASSSQRILAGDAGELFF
TRBJ2-7 NA TRBV7-3 TGTGCCAGCAGCCTCGAGCGACTCTCCTACGAGCAGTACTTC CASSLERLSYEQYF
TRBJ2-7 TRBD2 TRBV7-2 TGTGCCAGCAGCTTGGATGGGACTAGATTGGAGCAGTACTTC CASSLDGTRLEQYF
TRBJ2-7 NA TRBV4-2 TGTGCCAGCAGTGAGGGAAACGAGCAGTACTTC CASSEGNEQYF
TRBJ2-3 NA TRBV6-6 TGTGCCAGCACATCGGGAGTTGCAGATACGCAGTATTTT CASTSGVADTQYF
TRBJ2-1 TRBD1 TRBV4-2 TGTGCCAGCAGCCAAGAGACAGGGGGCCGCCAGTACCAGATGTTCTTC CASSQETGGRQYQMFF
TRBJ1-4 TRBD1 TRBV28 TGTGCCAGCAACCTCGTCCGGGACAGGGCACAGAGGGCTAATGAAAAACTGTTTTTT CASNLVRDRAQRANEKLFF
TRBJ2-2 NA TRBV4-3 TGCGCCAGCAGCCAAGATCTGGCTATCTCGAACACCGGGGAGCTGTTTTTT CASSQDLAISNTGELFF
TRBJ2-1 TRBD1 TRBV5-1 TGCGCCAGCACCCGATTAGGGGGGACGACAGGGGGCAATGAGCAGTTCTTC CASTRLGGTTGGNEQFF